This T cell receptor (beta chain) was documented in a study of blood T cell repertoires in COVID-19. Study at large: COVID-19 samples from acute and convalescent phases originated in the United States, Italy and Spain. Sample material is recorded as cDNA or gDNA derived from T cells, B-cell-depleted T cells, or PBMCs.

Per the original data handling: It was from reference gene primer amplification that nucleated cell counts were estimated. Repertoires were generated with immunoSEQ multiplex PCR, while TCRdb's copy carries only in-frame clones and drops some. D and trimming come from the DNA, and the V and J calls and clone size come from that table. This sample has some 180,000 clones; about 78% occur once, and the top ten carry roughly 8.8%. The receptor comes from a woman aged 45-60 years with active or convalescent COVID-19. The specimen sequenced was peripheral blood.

CDR3 loop: CASSEGRGAPYEQYF. The CDR3 DNA follows: TGTGCCAGCAGTGAAGGGCGGGGGGCTCCCTACGAGCAGTACTTC. The rearrangement joins TRBV6-1 to TRBJ2-7; TRBD2 matches at 8 bases. The length of the CDR3 is 15 residues. Germline V gene lookup returns CDR1 MNHNS and CDR2 SASEGT. Trimming cost V 1 base and J 2 bases; bases outside gene matches: 4.